These 16 T cell receptor beta chains originate from one sample sequenced in a study of blood T cell repertoires in COVID-19. Assay: immunoSEQ multiplex PCR; the TCRdb copy retains only in-frame clones and omits some. The sample lists over 200,000 clones, about 88% occurring once. Material for sequencing was peripheral blood. The receptors stem from a woman between 40 and 55 years old with acute or convalescent COVID-19.

The CDR3 DNA follows: TGTGCCAGTAGTCGGGACAGACCGATCTCTGGAAACACCATATATTTT. Translated, it gives CASSRDRPISGNTIYF. The genes are TRBV19 and TRBJ1-3, with 7 bases aligning to TRBD1. The J segment lost 0 bases and the V segment lost 5 bases, leaving 7 bases of the junction unmatched. There are 16 residues in the CDR3. Looked up from germline, CDR1 is LNHDA and CDR2 is SQIVND (reference sequence). Filled out from reference TRBV19 and TRBJ1-3, the complete variable domain reads DGGITQSPKYLFRKEGQNVTLSCEQNLNHDAMYWYRQDPGQGLRLIYYSQIVNDFQKGDIAEGYSVSREKKESFPLTVTSAQKNPTAFYLCASSRDRPISGNTIYFGEGSWLTVV.

The gene calls are TRBV9 and TRBJ2-3; a possible D gene is TRBD1 (5 bases). Germline assignment: CDR1 SGDLS and CDR2 YYNGEE. This CDR3 comprises 18 residues. Trimming pared 2 bases from V and 1 base from J, leaving 20 bases between. DNA of the CDR3: TGTGCCAGCAGCGTGATCGGATTAGGTCAGGGTGGCACAGATACGCAGTATTTT. This encodes CASSVIGLGQGGTDTQYF.

V gene TRBV6-5 combines with J gene TRBJ2-1; 10 bases are a match to TRBD1. The V segment lost 6 bases and the J segment 4 bases; nucleotides outside the gene matches: 6. Looked up from germline, CDR1 is MNHEY and CDR2 is SVGAGI. This CDR3 contains 15 residues. In DNA form, the CDR3 reads TGTGCCAGCAGAGACGGACAGGGGGGGTACAATGAGCAGTTCTTC. Its translation: CASRDGQGGYNEQFF.

The chain links TRBV19 to TRBJ2-2; 7 positions match TRBD1. This CDR3 spans 14 amino acids. Germline loops: CDR1 LNHDA, CDR2 SQIVND (reference sequence). Unmatched junction bases numbered 5, after V lost 5 bases and J lost 5 bases. The CDR3 protein is CASSPYRGTGELFF. The CDR3, as DNA: TGTGCCAGTAGTCCTTACAGGGGTACCGGGGAGCTGTTTTTT. The whole variable domain, filled in from reference TRBV19 and TRBJ2-2, reads DGGITQSPKYLFRKEGQNVTLSCEQNLNHDAMYWYRQDPGQGLRLIYYSQIVNDFQKGDIAEGYSVSREKKESFPLTVTSAQKNPTAFYLCASSPYRGTGELFFGEGSRLTVL.

The chain carries TRBV6-1 and TRBJ2-5; no firm D call. The CDR3 contains 12 residues. With 3 bases removed from V and 4 bases from J, the gap between germline ends came to 6 bases. The germline CDR1 and CDR2 sequences are MNHNS and SASEGT. CDR3 nucleotide sequence: TGTGCCAGCAGTGACGTTCGAGAGACCCAGTACTTC. As protein: CASSDVRETQYF.

The rearrangement links TRBV18 to TRBJ1-2, with D perhaps matching TRBD1 (6 bases). V was cut by 1 base and J by 7 bases, with 16 bases left in between. This CDR3 has 15 amino acids. The V gene's germline CDR1 is KGHSH and CDR2 LQKENI. The CDR3 spells CASSPRGAGEGGYTF. In nucleotides, the CDR3 is TGTGCCAGCTCACCACGAGGTGCAGGGGAAGGTGGCTACACCTTC.

J is TRBJ2-1 and V is TRBV3-1 (or the pseudogene TRBV3-2), with D perhaps matching TRBD2 (6 bases). V shed 0 bases and J shed 0 bases, with 9 bases lying between them. Germline V gene sequence: CDR1 LGHDT, CDR2 YNNKEL (reference sequence). The CDR3 has 16 residues. Here the CDR3 DNA reads TGTGCCAGCAGCCAAGAAGGGACTCGCTCCTACAATGAGCAGTTCTTC. This sequence encodes CASSQEGTRSYNEQFF.

The chain uses TRBV4-2 and TRBJ1-6; TRBD1 matches at 8 bases. V lost 1 base, J lost 4 bases, and 6 bases stayed unmatched. This CDR3 comprises 17 residues. CDR1 and CDR2 from the germline V gene are LGHNA and YNFKEQ. The CDR3: CASSQANTGGYNSPLHF. CDR3 bases: TGTGCCAGCAGCCAAGCGAATACAGGGGGTTATAATTCACCCCTCCACTTT.

V usage is TRBV7-2 and J usage is TRBJ1-3; the D is unclear. This CDR3 has 18 amino acids. Germline-derived CDR1 and CDR2 are SGHTA and FQGNSA. The ends were cut back, 5 bases at V and 5 bases at J, with 25 bases in the middle. The CDR3 is CASSAHTRVEAPRNTIYF. For the CDR3, the DNA is TGTGCCAGCAGCGCCCACACGCGGGTGGAGGCGCCGAGAAACACCATATATTTT.

The chain carries TRBV6-4 and TRBJ1-1; 9 bases agree with TRBD1. CDR1 and CDR2 (germline): MRHNA, SNTAGT. CDR3 length equals 14 residues. V lost 6 bases, J lost 1 base, and 3 bases stayed unmatched. CDR3 coding DNA: TGTGCCAGCAGCCCGGACAGGGGGAACACTGAAGCTTTCTTT. Translated: CASSPDRGNTEAFF.

The chain has TRBV18 and TRBJ2-5; the match to TRBD1 covers 9 bases. This CDR3 has 14 residues. V shed 4 bases and J 5 bases; nucleotides not matched to a gene: 5. Germline lookup yields CDR1 KGHSH and CDR2 LQKENI. In DNA form, the CDR3 reads TGTGCCAGCTCACTCGGGACAGGGATCGAGACCCAGTACTTC. Translated: CASSLGTGIETQYF.

The chain combines TRBV30 with TRBJ1-4; no clear D. The V end was cut by 2 bases, the J end by 8 bases, with 12 bases between. This CDR3 spans 13 amino acids. Germline-derived CDR1 and CDR2 are GTSNPN and SVGIG (reference sequence). The CDR3 DNA reads TGTGCCTGGAGTAGCCAGGAGGGAGAAAAACTGTTTTTT. Its translation: CAWSSQEGEKLFF. Using reference TRBV30 and TRBJ1-4 for the parts outside the CDR3, the full variable domain is SQTIHQWPATLVQPVGSPLSLECTVEGTSNPNLYWYRQAAGRGLQLLFYSVGIGQISSEVPQNLSASRPQDRQFILSSKKLLLSDSGFYLCAWSSQEGEKLFFGSGTQLSVL.

V is TRBV5-1 and J is TRBJ2-2; D might be TRBD1 (7 bases). Germline V CDR1 and CDR2: SGHRS, YFSETQ. V was cut by 0 bases and J by 0 bases, with 24 bases left in between. The CDR3 sequence is 21 residues long. This chain's CDR3 is CASSLDLLEGAGLANTGELFF. In DNA, the CDR3 is TGCGCCAGCAGCTTGGATCTCTTGGAGGGGGCAGGGCTCGCGAACACCGGGGAGCTGTTTTTT.

The gene calls are TRBV9 and TRBJ2-2, with 9 bases that match TRBD2. The CDR3 covers 17 residues. Losses at the gene ends were 0 bases for V and 4 bases for J; bases not matched to a gene: 7. Germline values: CDR1 SGDLS, CDR2 YYNGEE. Written as DNA, the CDR3 is TGTGCCAGCAGCGTAGTTGGGACTAGCACATCCACCGGGGAGCTGTTTTTT. Translated: CASSVVGTSTSTGELFF.

Remarks on this clone: This CDR3 is also generated by other DNA sequences in the sample. The V and J genes are TRBV5-1 and TRBJ1-2; D call uncertain. The CDR3 is made up of 13 amino acids. The V end was cut by 0 bases, the J end by 5 bases, with 8 bases between. Per the germline V gene, CDR1 is SGHRS and CDR2 is YFSETQ. CDR3 in amino acids: CASSLGQLYGYTF. The CDR3 region has the DNA TGCGCCAGCAGCTTGGGGCAGTTGTATGGCTACACCTTC. Drawing the rest from reference TRBV5-1 and TRBJ1-2, the complete variable domain is KAGVTQTPRYLIKTRGQQVTLSCSPISGHRSVSWYQQTPGQGLQFLFEYFSETQRNKGNFPGRFSGRQFSNSRSEMNVSTLELGDSALYLCASSLGQLYGYTFGSGTRLTVV.

V is TRBV4-2 and J is TRBJ1-5, with a tentative D call TRBD1 (6 bases). Looked up from germline, CDR1 is LGHNA and CDR2 is YNFKEQ. V lost 2 bases, J lost 3 bases, and 14 bases lay in between. This CDR3 region has 16 residues. Here the CDR3 reads CASSQSTDSYNQPQHF. The CDR3 DNA reads TGTGCCAGCAGCCAATCCACGGACAGTTACAATCAGCCCCAGCATTTT.